This T cell receptor (beta chain) was identified in a study of blood T cells in healthy people across ages. Findings of the study overall: Shifts in expanded clonotypes may have been confounded by donor CMV status, which was unknown. Leaving the PBMCs unsorted stopped any conclusive comparison of naive versus antigen-experienced cells. Aged donors had fewer naive CD4+ cells and lower diversity than long-lived donors.

A second PCR of roughly 7 to 11 cycles used a sample-barcoded 5' primer and a J-beta primer mix. Any given sample supplied a minimum of 3 million CDR3-containing paired-end reads. TCRdb re-derived calls from the 5' RACE reads in MiXCR, one entry per CDR3 protein. The repertoire has fewer than 900,000 distinct CDR3 sequences, roughly 43% of them found once; the top ten carry 20% to 25%. The CDR3 contains 14 residues. Per germline, CDR1 SGDLS and CDR2 YYNGEE. About this clonotype: The target antigen is unknown.

The clonotype originates from a woman aged 55-69 years in good health. The chain couples TRBV9 to TRBJ2-5; 12 bases fit TRBD1. The better agreement between TRBJ2-7 and the DNA end casts doubt on the J call. The sequenced sample was blood. CDR3 sequence: CASSPGQGADEQYF. CDR3 coding DNA: TGTGCCAGCAGCCCGGGACAGGGGGCTGACGAGCAGTACTTC.